Sequencing of this T cell receptor (beta chain) was carried out in a study of PD-1 blockade in classical Hodgkin lymphoma. At the level of the study: Intravenous nivolumab at 3 mg/kg was given to patients every 2 weeks.

In every patient, relapse followed autologous stem cell transplantation, while exposure to brentuximab vedotin differed. The CDR3 has 13 residues. CDR1 and CDR2 (germline): MDHEN, SYDVKM. The V end was cut by 3 bases, the J end by 2 bases, with 4 bases between. Sequencing was performed with immunoSEQ multiplex PCR; in TCRdb, only in-frame clones are kept and a portion is missing. The table has about 110,000 clones, 89% seen once. The sequence was collected from a human donor with classical Hodgkin lymphoma. The sample was peripheral blood mononuclear cells (PBMCs), taken before the second cycle of nivolumab. J is TRBJ2-2 and V is TRBV28; D uncertain. DNA of the CDR3: TGTGCCAGCAGTTTCAGAAACACCGGGGAGCTGTTTTTT. Its protein is CASSFRNTGELFF.